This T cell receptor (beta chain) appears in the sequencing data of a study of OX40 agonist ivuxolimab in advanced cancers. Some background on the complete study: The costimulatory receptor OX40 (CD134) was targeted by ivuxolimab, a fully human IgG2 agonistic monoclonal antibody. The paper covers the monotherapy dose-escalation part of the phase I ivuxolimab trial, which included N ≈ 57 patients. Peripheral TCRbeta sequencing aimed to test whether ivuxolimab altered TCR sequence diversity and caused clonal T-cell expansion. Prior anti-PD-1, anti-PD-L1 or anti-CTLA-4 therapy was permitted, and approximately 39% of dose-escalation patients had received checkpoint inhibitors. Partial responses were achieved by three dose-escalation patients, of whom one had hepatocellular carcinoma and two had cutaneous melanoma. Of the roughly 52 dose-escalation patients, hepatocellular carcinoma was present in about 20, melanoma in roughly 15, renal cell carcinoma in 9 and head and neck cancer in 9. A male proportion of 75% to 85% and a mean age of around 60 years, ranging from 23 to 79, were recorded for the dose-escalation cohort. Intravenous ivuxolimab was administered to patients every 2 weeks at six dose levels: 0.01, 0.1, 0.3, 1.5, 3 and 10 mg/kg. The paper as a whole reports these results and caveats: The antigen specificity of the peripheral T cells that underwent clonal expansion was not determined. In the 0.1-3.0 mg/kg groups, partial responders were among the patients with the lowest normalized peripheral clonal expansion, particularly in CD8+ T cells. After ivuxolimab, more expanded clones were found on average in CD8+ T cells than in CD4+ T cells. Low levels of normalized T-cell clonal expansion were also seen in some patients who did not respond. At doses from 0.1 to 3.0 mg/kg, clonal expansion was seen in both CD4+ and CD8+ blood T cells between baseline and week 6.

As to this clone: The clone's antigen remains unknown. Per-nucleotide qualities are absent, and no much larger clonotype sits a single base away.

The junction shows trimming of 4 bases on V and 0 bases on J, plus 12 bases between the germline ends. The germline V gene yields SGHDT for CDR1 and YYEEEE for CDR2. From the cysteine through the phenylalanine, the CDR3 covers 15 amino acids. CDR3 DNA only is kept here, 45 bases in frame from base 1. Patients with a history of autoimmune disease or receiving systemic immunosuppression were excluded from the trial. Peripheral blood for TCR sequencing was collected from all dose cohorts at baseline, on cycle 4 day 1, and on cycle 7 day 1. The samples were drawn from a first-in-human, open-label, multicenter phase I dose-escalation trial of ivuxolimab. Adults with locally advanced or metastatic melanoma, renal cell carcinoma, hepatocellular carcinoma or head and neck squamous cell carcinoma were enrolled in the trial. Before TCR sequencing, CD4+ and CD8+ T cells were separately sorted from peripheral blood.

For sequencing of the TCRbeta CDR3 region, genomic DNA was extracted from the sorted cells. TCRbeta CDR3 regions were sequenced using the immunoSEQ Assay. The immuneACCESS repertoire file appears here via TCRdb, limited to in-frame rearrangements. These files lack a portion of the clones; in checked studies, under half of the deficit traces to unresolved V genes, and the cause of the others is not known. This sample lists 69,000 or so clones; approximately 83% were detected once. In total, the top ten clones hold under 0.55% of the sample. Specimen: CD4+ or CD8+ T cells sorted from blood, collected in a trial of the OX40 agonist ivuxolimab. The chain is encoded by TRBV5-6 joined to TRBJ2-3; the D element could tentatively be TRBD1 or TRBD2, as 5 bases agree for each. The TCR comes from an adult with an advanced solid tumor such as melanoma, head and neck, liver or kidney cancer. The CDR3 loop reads CASSLGPTSTDTQYF. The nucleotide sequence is TGTGCCAGCAGCCTGGGACCGACTAGCACAGATACGCAGTATTTT.